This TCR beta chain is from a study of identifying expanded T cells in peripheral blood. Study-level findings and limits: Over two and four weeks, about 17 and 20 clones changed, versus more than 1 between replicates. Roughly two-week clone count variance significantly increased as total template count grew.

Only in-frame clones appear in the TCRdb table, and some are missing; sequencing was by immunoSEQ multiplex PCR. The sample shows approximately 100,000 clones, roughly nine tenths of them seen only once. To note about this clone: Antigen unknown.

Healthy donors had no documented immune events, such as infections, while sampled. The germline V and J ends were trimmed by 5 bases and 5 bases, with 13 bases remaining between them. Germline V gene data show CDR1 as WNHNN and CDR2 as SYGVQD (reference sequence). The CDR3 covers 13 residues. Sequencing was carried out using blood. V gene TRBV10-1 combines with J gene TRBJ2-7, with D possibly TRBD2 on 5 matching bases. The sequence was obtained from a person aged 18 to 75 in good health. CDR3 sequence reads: CASSTLGVDEQYF. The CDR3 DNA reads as TGCGCCAGCAGTACCCTCGGGGTCGACGAGCAGTACTTC.